This is a list of T cell receptor beta chains from one sample in a study of blood T cell repertoires in COVID-19. The table came from immunoSEQ multiplex PCR; TCRdb's copy has only in-frame clones and leaves some out. The data contain approximately 150,000 clones, 84% of them seen just once; the ten biggest clones take up 7.2%. The material sequenced was peripheral blood. The receptors stem from a woman aged 45-65 years in a cohort sampled during active or convalescent COVID-19. Both conserved end residues are part of each CDR3. D genes are given only for firm matches. Clone sizes are given selectively: once, few, many, or a class where the clone is expanded.

v_call: TRBV18; clone_size: -; d_call: TRBD1; j_call: TRBJ1-2; cdr3_nt: TGTGCCAGCTCTTCCACAGGGGGAGTAGGTAATGGCTACACCTTC; cdr3_aa: CASSSTGGVGNGYTF
v_call: TRBV12-5; clone_size: -; d_call: -; j_call: TRBJ2-7; cdr3_nt: TGTGCTAGTGGTTTGTCGGGGAGCGAGCAGTACTTC; cdr3_aa: CASGLSGSEQYF
v_call: TRBV6-5; clone_size: -; d_call: TRBD1; j_call: TRBJ1-4; cdr3_nt: TGTGCCAGCAGCTCTGGGACAGGGGGTAATGAAAAACTGTTTTTT; cdr3_aa: CASSSGTGGNEKLFF
v_call: TRBV9; clone_size: -; d_call: -; j_call: TRBJ2-7; cdr3_nt: TGTGCCAGCAGCCACTACACAGGGATAGGCGAGCAGTACTTC; cdr3_aa: CASSHYTGIGEQYF
v_call: TRBV7-3; clone_size: -; d_call: TRBD1; j_call: TRBJ1-1; cdr3_nt: TGTGCCAGCAGCTCCAGGGGGGAAGGGCGGAACACTGAAGCTTTCTTT; cdr3_aa: CASSSRGEGRNTEAFF
v_call: TRBV5-1; clone_size: -; d_call: TRBD1; j_call: TRBJ1-5; cdr3_nt: TGCGCCAGCAGCTTGGCAGGACAGGGATCCGGGCCCCAGCATTTT; cdr3_aa: CASSLAGQGSGPQHF
v_call: TRBV27; clone_size: few; d_call: -; j_call: TRBJ1-1; cdr3_nt: TGTGCCAGCAGTTCAAGTGGAGCCCACACTGAAGCTTTCTTT; cdr3_aa: CASSSSGAHTEAFF
v_call: TRBV7-6; clone_size: -; d_call: -; j_call: TRBJ2-7; cdr3_nt: TGTGCCAGCAGCTTGGGCGGGACAGCCACCTACGAGCAGTACTTC; cdr3_aa: CASSLGGTATYEQYF
v_call: TRBV7-8; clone_size: few; d_call: TRBD2; j_call: TRBJ2-3; cdr3_nt: TGTGCCAGCAGCTTAGGGACTAGCGGGACCACAGATACGCAGTATTTT; cdr3_aa: CASSLGTSGTTDTQYF
v_call: TRBV5-4; clone_size: -; d_call: -; j_call: TRBJ1-1; cdr3_nt: TGTGCCAGCAGCTGGGAGGACACTGAAGCTTTCTTT; cdr3_aa: CASSWEDTEAFF
v_call: TRBV5-5; clone_size: -; d_call: TRBD1; j_call: TRBJ2-2; cdr3_nt: TGTGCCAGCACCATTACAGGGGTTTACACCGGGGAGCTGTTTTTT; cdr3_aa: CASTITGVYTGELFF
v_call: TRBV5-6; clone_size: -; d_call: TRBD2; j_call: TRBJ2-5; cdr3_nt: TGTGCCAGCAGCAGTCCGGGGACTAGCGGTATGGAGACCCAGTACTTC; cdr3_aa: CASSSPGTSGMETQYF
v_call: TRBV19; clone_size: -; d_call: -; j_call: TRBJ2-7; cdr3_nt: TGTGCCAGTACAGGGGACGCGGAGGAGCAGTACTTC; cdr3_aa: CASTGDAEEQYF
v_call: TRBV6-5; clone_size: -; d_call: TRBD1; j_call: TRBJ2-7; cdr3_nt: TGTGCCAGCAGCAAACAGGGGTGGGAGCAGTACTTC; cdr3_aa: CASSKQGWEQYF
v_call: TRBV14; clone_size: -; d_call: TRBD1; j_call: TRBJ1-2; cdr3_nt: TGTGCCAGCAGCCCTGACCTACCGGGACAGGGGGCTGGCTATGGCTACACCTTC; cdr3_aa: CASSPDLPGQGAGYGYTF
v_call: TRBV10-3; clone_size: many; d_call: -; j_call: TRBJ1-1; cdr3_nt: TGTGCCATCAGTGAGGGCAGTCTGAACACTGAAGCTTTCTTT; cdr3_aa: CAISEGSLNTEAFF
v_call: TRBV2; clone_size: few; d_call: TRBD1; j_call: TRBJ1-3; cdr3_nt: TGTGCCAGCAGTCTGAGACAGGGACTCTTCTCTGGAAACACCATATATTTT; cdr3_aa: CASSLRQGLFSGNTIYF
v_call: TRBV6-1; clone_size: once; d_call: -; j_call: TRBJ1-2; cdr3_nt: TGTGCCAGCAGTGACGGATTCAACCCGCGGGGCTACACCTTC; cdr3_aa: CASSDGFNPRGYTF
v_call: TRBV18; clone_size: -; d_call: -; j_call: TRBJ2-7; cdr3_nt: TGTGCCAGCTCACGGCTACAGGGTTGGGAGCAGTACTTC; cdr3_aa: CASSRLQGWEQYF
v_call: TRBV3-1/TRBV3-2; clone_size: -; d_call: -; j_call: TRBJ2-2; cdr3_nt: TGTGCCAGCAGCCAAGCCAGGGCCGGGGAGCTGTTTTTT; cdr3_aa: CASSQARAGELFF
v_call: TRBV7-3; clone_size: -; d_call: TRBD1; j_call: TRBJ2-5; cdr3_nt: TGTGCCAGCAGCTTCGGGACAGGGGGAGGAGAGACCCAGTACTTC; cdr3_aa: CASSFGTGGGETQYF
v_call: TRBV4-3; clone_size: -; d_call: -; j_call: TRBJ1-6; cdr3_nt: TGCGCCAGCAGCCAAGAAAGAGGCAGGGGTTATTCACCCCTCCACTTT; cdr3_aa: CASSQERGRGYSPLHF
v_call: TRBV7-9; clone_size: -; d_call: -; j_call: TRBJ2-7; cdr3_nt: TGTGCCAGCAGCCTAGGGGGGCAGACCTACGAGCAGTACTTC; cdr3_aa: CASSLGGQTYEQYF
v_call: TRBV4-3; clone_size: -; d_call: TRBD2; j_call: TRBJ2-1; cdr3_nt: TGCGCCAGCAGCCAAGATGTAGCGGGGAACTACAATGAGCAGTTCTTC; cdr3_aa: CASSQDVAGNYNEQFF
v_call: TRBV3-1/TRBV3-2; clone_size: once; d_call: TRBD2; j_call: TRBJ2-3; cdr3_nt: TGTGCCAGCACCTTAACCGGGGGGGACCCGGGGGGTACGCAGTATTTT; cdr3_aa: CASTLTGGDPGGTQYF
v_call: TRBV6-5; clone_size: -; d_call: TRBD2; j_call: TRBJ2-7; cdr3_nt: TGTGCCACTTTAGCGGGGGCCTCCTACGAGCAGTACTTC; cdr3_aa: CATLAGASYEQYF
v_call: TRBV4-1; clone_size: -; d_call: TRBD1; j_call: TRBJ1-2; cdr3_nt: TGCGCCAGCAGCCCCGGACAGGGGGCAACTAACTATGGCTACACCTTC; cdr3_aa: CASSPGQGATNYGYTF
v_call: TRBV5-1; clone_size: once; d_call: -; j_call: TRBJ1-2; cdr3_nt: TGCGCCAGCAGCTTGGATGGGAGCGGCTACACCTTC; cdr3_aa: CASSLDGSGYTF
v_call: TRBV19; clone_size: few; d_call: -; j_call: TRBJ1-1; cdr3_nt: TGTGCCAGTAGTACCATGGCGGGCACTGAAGCTTTCTTT; cdr3_aa: CASSTMAGTEAFF
v_call: TRBV5-4; clone_size: once; d_call: -; j_call: TRBJ1-4; cdr3_nt: TGTGCCAGCAGCTTAGACGGGATTGAAAAACTGTTTTTT; cdr3_aa: CASSLDGIEKLFF
v_call: TRBV5-5; clone_size: -; d_call: TRBD1; j_call: TRBJ2-7; cdr3_nt: TGTGCCAGCAGCTTTGGACAGGCCTACGAGCAGTACTTC; cdr3_aa: CASSFGQAYEQYF
v_call: TRBV27; clone_size: -; d_call: -; j_call: TRBJ2-1; cdr3_nt: TGTGCCAGCAGTTCAGGACAGAGCTTAGTATATGATGAGCAGTTCTTC; cdr3_aa: CASSSGQSLVYDEQFF
v_call: TRBV3-1/TRBV3-2; clone_size: -; d_call: -; j_call: TRBJ2-7; cdr3_nt: TGTGCCAGCAGCCAAGGACACGGGGAGGACGAGCAGTACTTC; cdr3_aa: CASSQGHGEDEQYF
v_call: TRBV4-1; clone_size: -; d_call: -; j_call: TRBJ1-1; cdr3_nt: TGCGCCAGCAGCCAAGGAGGATTGGGTAGTGGGGGGGAAGCTTTCTTT; cdr3_aa: CASSQGGLGSGGEAFF
v_call: TRBV4-3; clone_size: -; d_call: TRBD1; j_call: TRBJ1-2; cdr3_nt: TGCGCCAGCAGCCAAGTTGACAGGGATGACTATGGCTACACCTTC; cdr3_aa: CASSQVDRDDYGYTF
v_call: TRBV5-1; clone_size: -; d_call: TRBD2; j_call: TRBJ2-1; cdr3_nt: TGCGCCAGCAGCCTCACTAGCGGGGGCTCGGCGGGGCAGTTCTTC; cdr3_aa: CASSLTSGGSAGQFF
v_call: TRBV6-5; clone_size: -; d_call: -; j_call: TRBJ2-5; cdr3_nt: TGTGCCAGCAGTTACTCGAACTGGGGGCGAGAGACCCAGTACTTC; cdr3_aa: CASSYSNWGRETQYF
v_call: TRBV19; clone_size: -; d_call: -; j_call: TRBJ1-1; cdr3_nt: TGTGCCAGTAGTATGTACAAGAACACTGAAGCTTTCTTT; cdr3_aa: CASSMYKNTEAFF
v_call: TRBV12-3/TRBV12-4; clone_size: -; d_call: -; j_call: TRBJ1-5; cdr3_nt: TGTGCCAGCAGTGGACACCCCAATCAGCCCCAGCATTTT; cdr3_aa: CASSGHPNQPQHF